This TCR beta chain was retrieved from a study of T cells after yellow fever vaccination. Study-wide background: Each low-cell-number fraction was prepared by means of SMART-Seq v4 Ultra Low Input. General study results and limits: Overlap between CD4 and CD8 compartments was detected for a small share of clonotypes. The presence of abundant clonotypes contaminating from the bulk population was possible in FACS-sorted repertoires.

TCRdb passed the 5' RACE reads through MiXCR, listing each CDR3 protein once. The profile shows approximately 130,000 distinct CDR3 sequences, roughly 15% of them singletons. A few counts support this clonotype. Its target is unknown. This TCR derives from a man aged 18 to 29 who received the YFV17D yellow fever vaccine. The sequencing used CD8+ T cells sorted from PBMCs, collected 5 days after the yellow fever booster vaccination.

Written as DNA, the CDR3 is TGCAGCGTTGAAGTTACAAATTACTACGAGCAGTACTTC. Encoded protein: CSVEVTNYYEQYF. The rearrangement links TRBV29-1 to TRBJ2-7, with D hard to call. The CDR3 sequence is 13 residues long. CDR1 SQVTM and CDR2 ANQGSEA come from the germline V gene. V shed 1 base and J shed 3 bases, with 10 bases lying between them.